The subject of this entry is one TCR beta chain. The antigen remains unidentified. Trimming shortened V by 3 bases and J by 5 bases, and 5 bases separated the two germline ends. CDR1 MNHEY and CDR2 SMNVEV come from the germline V gene (reference sequence). This CDR3 contains 11 residues. With baseline, cycle 4 day 1, and cycle 7 day 1 as timepoints, blood was sampled. The data originate from a study of OX40 agonist ivuxolimab in advanced cancers. General study findings and limits: Some patients who did not respond also had low normalized T-cell clonal expansion.

Profiling relied on immunoSEQ multiplex PCR, and the TCRdb table lists in-frame clones only, not all of them. The sample lists 45,000 or so clones, over 80% occurring once. The V and J genes are TRBV27 and TRBJ2-7; D uncertain. This sample comprised CD4+ or CD8+ T cells sorted from blood, obtained in a trial of the OX40 agonist ivuxolimab. The TCR comes from an adult with an advanced solid tumor such as melanoma, head and neck, liver or kidney cancer. The CDR3 region is CASSFGNEQYF. CDR3 sequence (DNA): TGTGCCAGCAGTTTTGGGAACGAGCAGTACTTC.